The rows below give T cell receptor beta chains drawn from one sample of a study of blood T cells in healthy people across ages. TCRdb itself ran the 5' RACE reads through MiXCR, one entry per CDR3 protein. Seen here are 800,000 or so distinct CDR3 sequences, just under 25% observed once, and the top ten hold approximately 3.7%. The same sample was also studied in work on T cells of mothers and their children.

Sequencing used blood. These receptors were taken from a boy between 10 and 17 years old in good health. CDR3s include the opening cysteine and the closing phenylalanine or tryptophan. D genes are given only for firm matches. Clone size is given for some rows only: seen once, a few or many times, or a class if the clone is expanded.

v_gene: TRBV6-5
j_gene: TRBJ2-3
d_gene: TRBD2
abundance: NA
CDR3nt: TGTGCCAGCAGCAAGGGACTAGCAGAAGATACGCAGTATTTT
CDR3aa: CASSKGLAEDTQYF

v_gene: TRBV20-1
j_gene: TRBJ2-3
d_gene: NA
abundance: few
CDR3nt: TGCAGTGCTAGCGGGTCAGATACGCAGTATTTT
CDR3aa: CSASGSDTQYF

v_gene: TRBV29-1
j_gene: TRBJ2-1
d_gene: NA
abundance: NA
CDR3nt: TGCAGCGTTGAAGATTTCGTCGGGTCCGCGGTGAATGAGCAGTTCTTC
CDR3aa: CSVEDFVGSAVNEQFF

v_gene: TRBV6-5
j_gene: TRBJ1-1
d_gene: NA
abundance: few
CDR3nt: TGTGCCAGCAGTTACTCAAAAAGGGGATTGAATTTGAACACTGAAGCTTTCTTT
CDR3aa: CASSYSKRGLNLNTEAFF

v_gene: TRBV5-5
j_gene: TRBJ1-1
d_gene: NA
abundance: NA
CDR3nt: TGTGCCAGCAGCTTCACCCCGACCATAGGTGGGACTGAAGCTTTCTTT
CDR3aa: CASSFTPTIGGTEAFF

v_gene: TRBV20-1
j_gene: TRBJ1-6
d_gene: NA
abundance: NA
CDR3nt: TGCAGTGCTAGAGGGGGCGCCCTAACAAGCTCCTATAATTCACCCCTCCACTTT
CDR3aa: CSARGGALTSSYNSPLHF

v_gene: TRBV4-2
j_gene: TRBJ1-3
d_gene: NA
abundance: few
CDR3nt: TGTGCCAGCAGCCAACCCTTAACAGGGTTCTCTGGAAACACCATATATTTT
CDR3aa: CASSQPLTGFSGNTIYF

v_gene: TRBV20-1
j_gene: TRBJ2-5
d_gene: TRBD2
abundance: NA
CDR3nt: TGCAGTGCTAGAGTTACTAGCGGGGTGGAGACCCAGTACTTC
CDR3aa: CSARVTSGVETQYF

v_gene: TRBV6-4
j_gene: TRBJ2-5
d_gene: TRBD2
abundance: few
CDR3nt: TGTGCCAGCAGTGACTCCCTAGCGGATATCTGGGAGACCCAGTACTTC
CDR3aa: CASSDSLADIWETQYF

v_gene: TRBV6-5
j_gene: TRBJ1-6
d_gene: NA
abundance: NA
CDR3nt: TGTGCCAGCAGTTACAACAGGGCCTATTCACCCCTCCACTTT
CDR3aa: CASSYNRAYSPLHF

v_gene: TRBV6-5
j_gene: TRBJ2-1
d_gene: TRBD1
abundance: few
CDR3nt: TGTGCCAGCAGCCTGGGACAGGGGGCGCGTCAGTTCTTC
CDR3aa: CASSLGQGARQFF

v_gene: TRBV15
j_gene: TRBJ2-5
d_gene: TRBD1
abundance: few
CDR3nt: TGTGCCACCCGATTGACAGGGGAAACCCAAGAGACCCAGTACTTC
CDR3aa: CATRLTGETQETQYF

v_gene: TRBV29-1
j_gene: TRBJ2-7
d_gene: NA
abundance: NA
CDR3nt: TGCAGCGCCCTCGGGGCAGAGTTCTCCTACGAGCAGTACTTC
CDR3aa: CSALGAEFSYEQYF

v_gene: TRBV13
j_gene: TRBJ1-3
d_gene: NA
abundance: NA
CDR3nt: TGTGCCAGCAGCTTATCTGGTAAATTTTGGGACACAGACTCGGATTACTCTGGAAACACCATATATTTT
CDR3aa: CASSLSGKFWDTDSDYSGNTIYF

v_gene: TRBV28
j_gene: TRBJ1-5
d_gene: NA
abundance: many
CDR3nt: TGTGCCAGCAGTTTGCCCGGTCAGCCCCAGCATTTT
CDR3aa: CASSLPGQPQHF

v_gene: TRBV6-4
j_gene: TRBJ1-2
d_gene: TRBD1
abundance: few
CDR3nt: TGTGCCAGCAGTCGGGGACAGGGATTGAACTATGGCTACACCTTC
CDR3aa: CASSRGQGLNYGYTF

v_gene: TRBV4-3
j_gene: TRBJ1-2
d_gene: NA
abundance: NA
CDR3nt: TGCGCCAGCAGCCAAGATGTGGGGGGGGAGAGCTATGGCTACACCTTC
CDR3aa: CASSQDVGGESYGYTF

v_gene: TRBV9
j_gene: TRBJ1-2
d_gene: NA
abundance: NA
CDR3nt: TGTGCCAGCAGCGTACTTATGGGGGACTACACCTTC
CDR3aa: CASSVLMGDYTF

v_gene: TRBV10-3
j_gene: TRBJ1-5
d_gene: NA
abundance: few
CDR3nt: TGTGCCATCAGTGAGGGACAGCTGGGTCAGCCCCAGCATTTT
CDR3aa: CAISEGQLGQPQHF

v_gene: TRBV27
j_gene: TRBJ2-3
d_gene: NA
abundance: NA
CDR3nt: TGTGCCAGCAGTCGGACACTTGGATTCACAGATACGCAGTATTTT
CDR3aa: CASSRTLGFTDTQYF

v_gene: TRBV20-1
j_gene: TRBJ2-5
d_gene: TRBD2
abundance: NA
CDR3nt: TGCAGTGCTAGAGATAATAGCGGGAGCGACCTTGGGGAGCAGTACTTC
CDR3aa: CSARDNSGSDLGEQYF

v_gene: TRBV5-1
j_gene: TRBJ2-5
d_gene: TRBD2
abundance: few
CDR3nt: TGCGCCAGCAGCTTGGATGGACTAGCGGGAGGTGAGACCCAGTACTTC
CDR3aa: CASSLDGLAGGETQYF

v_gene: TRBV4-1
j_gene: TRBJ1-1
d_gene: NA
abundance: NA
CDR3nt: TGCGCCAGCAGCCAGGACCGGGGGACTTCGGCTGAAGCTTTCTTT
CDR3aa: CASSQDRGTSAEAFF

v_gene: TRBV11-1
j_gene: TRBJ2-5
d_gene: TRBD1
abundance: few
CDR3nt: TGTGCCAGCAGCCCCGCCGGGACAGCGGACCAGAACCCAAGTCCCTACCTACACGGGACCCAGTACTTC
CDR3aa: CASSPAGTADQNPSPYLHGTQYF

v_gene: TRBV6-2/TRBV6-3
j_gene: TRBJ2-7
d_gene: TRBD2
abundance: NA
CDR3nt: TGTGCCAGCAGTCCGGGAGGGTCCCTCTCCTACGAGCAGTACTTC
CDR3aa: CASSPGGSLSYEQYF

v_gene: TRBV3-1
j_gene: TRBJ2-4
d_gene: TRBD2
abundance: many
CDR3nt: TGTGCCAGCAGCCAAGGAGAAACTAGCGGGAGTCGGAACATTCAGTACTTC
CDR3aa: CASSQGETSGSRNIQYF

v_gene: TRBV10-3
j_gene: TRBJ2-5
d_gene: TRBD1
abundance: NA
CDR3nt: TGTGCCATTGGGGGACAGCAAGTGACCCAGTACTTC
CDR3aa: CAIGGQQVTQYF

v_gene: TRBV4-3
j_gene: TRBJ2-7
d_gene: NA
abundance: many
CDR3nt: TGCGCCAGCAGCCTAAACAGGGAAAGGGAGCAGTACTTC
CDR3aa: CASSLNREREQYF

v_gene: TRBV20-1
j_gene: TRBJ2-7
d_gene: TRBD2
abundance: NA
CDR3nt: TGCAGTGCCCCGACTAGCGGGGGAGGCGAGCAGTACTTC
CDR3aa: CSAPTSGGGEQYF

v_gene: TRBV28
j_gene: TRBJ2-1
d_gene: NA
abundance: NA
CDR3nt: TGTGCCAGCAGCCGGACTACCTATTCCTACAATGAGCAGTTCTTC
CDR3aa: CASSRTTYSYNEQFF

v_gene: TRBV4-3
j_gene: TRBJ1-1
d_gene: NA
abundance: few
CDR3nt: TGCGCCAGCAGCCAAGATCCCGTCATGCGAGCTTTCTTT
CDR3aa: CASSQDPVMRAFF

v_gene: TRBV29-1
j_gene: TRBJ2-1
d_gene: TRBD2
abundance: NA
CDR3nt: TGCAGCGTTGAGAGGGGACTAGCGAGTACCTACAATGAGCAGTTCTTC
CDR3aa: CSVERGLASTYNEQFF

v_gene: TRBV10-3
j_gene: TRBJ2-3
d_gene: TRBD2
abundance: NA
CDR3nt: TGTGCCATCAGTGAGCCGGGACTAGCGGGGAAAGATACGCAGTATTTT
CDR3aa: CAISEPGLAGKDTQYF

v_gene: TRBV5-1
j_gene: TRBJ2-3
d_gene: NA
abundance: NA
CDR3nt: TGCGCCAGCGCGAGGGTAGGAGGCGCAGATACGCAGTATTTT
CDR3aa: CASARVGGADTQYF

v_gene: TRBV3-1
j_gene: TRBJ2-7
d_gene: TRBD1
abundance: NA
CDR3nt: TGTGCCAGCAGCCTATTGGGACAGAAATCCTACGAGCAGTACTTC
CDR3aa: CASSLLGQKSYEQYF

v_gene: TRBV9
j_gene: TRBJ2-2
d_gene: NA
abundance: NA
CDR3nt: TGTGCCAGCAGGGCCCCGAGCACCGGGGAGCTGTTTTTT
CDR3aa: CASRAPSTGELFF

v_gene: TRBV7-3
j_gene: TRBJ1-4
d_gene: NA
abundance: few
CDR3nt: TGTGCCAGCAGCCCTGACAGGATAGCTGAAAAACTGTTTTTT
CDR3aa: CASSPDRIAEKLFF

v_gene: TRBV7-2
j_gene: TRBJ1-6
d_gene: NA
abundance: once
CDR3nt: TGTGCCAGTTCCGGACAGAGGTCTAATTCACCCCTCCACTTT
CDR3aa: CASSGQRSNSPLHF

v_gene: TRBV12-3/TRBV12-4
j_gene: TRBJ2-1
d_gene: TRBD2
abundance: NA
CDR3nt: TGTGCCAGCAGAATAAGCGGGGGGCCCCACAATGAGCAGTTCTTC
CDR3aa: CASRISGGPHNEQFF

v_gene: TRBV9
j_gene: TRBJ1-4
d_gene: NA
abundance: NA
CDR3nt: TGTGCCAGCAGCGCCACAGACACAACTAATGAAAAACTGTTTTTT
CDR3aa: CASSATDTTNEKLFF

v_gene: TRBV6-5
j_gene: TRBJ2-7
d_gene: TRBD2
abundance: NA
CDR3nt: TGTGCCAGCAGTCGCGGACTGGCGGGAGCCGAGCAGTACTTC
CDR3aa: CASSRGLAGAEQYF

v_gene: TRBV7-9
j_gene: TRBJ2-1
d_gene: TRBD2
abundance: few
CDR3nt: TGTGCCAGCAGCTTAGATCCGTGGACTAGCGGGGCCCACAATGAGCAGTTCTTC
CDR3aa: CASSLDPWTSGAHNEQFF

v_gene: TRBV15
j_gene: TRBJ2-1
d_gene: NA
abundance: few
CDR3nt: TGTGCCACCAGGCTGGACACATTAAAGGACCCGAAGCAGTTCTTC
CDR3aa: CATRLDTLKDPKQFF

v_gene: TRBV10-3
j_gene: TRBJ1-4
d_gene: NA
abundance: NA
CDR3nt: TGTGCCATCAGGTTCTCGGAGAAACCTAATGAAAAACTGTTTTTT
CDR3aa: CAIRFSEKPNEKLFF

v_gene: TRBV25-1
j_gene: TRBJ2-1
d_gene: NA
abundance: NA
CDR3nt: TGTGCCAGCAGTCCCCGGGACACAATTGAGCAGTTCTTC
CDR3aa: CASSPRDTIEQFF

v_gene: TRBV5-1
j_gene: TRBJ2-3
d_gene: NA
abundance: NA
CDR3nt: TGCGCCAGCAGCTTGGCTATGGGGCCGGCAGATACGCAGTATTTT
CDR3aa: CASSLAMGPADTQYF

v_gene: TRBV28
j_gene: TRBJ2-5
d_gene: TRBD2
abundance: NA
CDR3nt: TGTGCCAGCAGTTTTGGAGCGGGAGGGCGTGAGACCCAGTACTTC
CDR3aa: CASSFGAGGRETQYF

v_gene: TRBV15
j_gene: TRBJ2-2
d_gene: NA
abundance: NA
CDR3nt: TGTGCCACCAGCAGAGGTTGGGGACCCGGGGAGCTGTTTTTT
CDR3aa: CATSRGWGPGELFF

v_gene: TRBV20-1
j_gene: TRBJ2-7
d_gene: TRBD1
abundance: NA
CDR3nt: TGCAGTGCTAGAGACTGGGACAGGGCATTTCCCGACGAGCAGTACTTC
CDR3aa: CSARDWDRAFPDEQYF

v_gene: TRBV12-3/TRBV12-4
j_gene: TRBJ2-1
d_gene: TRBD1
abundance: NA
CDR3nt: TGTGCCAGCAGTCTGGACAGGGGAAGTCGTTTCTTC
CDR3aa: CASSLDRGSRFF

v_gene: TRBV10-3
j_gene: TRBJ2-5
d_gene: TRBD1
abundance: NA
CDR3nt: TGTGCCATCAGCGCCGGGACAGGGGGTCCGGAGACCCAGTACTTC
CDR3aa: CAISAGTGGPETQYF

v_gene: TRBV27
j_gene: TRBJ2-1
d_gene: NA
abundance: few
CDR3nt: TGTGCCAGCTCTAAGATAGACTCCTACAATGAGCAGTTCTTC
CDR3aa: CASSKIDSYNEQFF

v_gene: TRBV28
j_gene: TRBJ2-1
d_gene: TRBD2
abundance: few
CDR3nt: TGTGCCAGCAGTTTCCTAGCGGGAGAAAGCTCCTACAATGAGCAGTTCTTC
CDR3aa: CASSFLAGESSYNEQFF

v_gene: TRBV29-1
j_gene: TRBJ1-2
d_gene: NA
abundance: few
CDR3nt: TGCAGCGTTGATTCGGGTGGATATGGCTACACCTTC
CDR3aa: CSVDSGGYGYTF

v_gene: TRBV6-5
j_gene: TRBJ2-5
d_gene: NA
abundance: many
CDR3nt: TGTGCCAGCAGTTACTCGCTGTCCCAAGAGACCCAGTACTTC
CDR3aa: CASSYSLSQETQYF